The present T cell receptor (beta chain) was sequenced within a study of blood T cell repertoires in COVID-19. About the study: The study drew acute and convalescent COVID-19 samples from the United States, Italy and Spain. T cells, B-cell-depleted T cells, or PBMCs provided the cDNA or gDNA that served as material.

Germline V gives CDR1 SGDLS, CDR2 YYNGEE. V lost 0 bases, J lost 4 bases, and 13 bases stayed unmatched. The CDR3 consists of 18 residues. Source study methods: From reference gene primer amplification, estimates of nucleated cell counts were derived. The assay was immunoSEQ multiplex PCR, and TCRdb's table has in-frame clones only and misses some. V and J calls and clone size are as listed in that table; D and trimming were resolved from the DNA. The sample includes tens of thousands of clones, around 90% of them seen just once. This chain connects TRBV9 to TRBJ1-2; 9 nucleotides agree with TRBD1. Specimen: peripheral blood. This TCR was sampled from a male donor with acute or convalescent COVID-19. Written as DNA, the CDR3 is TGTGCCAGCAGCGTAGATGTAACAGGGGGCGCCAGAAGCTATGGCTACACCTTC. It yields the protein CASSVDVTGGARSYGYTF.